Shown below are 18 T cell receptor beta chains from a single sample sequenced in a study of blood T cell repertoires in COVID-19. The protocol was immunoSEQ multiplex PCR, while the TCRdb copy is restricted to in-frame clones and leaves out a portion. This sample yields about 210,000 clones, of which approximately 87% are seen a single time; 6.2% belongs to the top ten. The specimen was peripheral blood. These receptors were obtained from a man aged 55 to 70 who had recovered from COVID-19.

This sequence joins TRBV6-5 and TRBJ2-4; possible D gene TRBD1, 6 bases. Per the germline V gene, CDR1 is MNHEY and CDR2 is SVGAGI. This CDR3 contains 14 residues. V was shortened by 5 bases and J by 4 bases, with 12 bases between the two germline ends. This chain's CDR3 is CASSTIGQKNIQYF. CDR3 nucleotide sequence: TGTGCCAGCAGTACTATTGGACAGAAAAACATTCAGTACTTC.

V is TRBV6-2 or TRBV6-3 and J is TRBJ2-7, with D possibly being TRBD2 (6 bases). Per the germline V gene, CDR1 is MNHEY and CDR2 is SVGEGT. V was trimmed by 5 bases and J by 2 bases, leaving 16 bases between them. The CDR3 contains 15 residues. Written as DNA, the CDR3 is TGTGCCAGCAGTCTCCCGGAGCGGGCTCCCTACGAGCAGTACTTC. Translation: CASSLPERAPYEQYF.

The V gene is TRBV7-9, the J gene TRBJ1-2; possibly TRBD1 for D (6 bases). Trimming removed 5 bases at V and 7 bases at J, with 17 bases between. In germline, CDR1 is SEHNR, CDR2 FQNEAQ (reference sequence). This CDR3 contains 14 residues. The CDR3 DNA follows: TGTGCCAGCAGCAATAGCGCGGGGGCGCTTGGCTACACCTTC. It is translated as CASSNSAGALGYTF.

The CDR3 region has the DNA TGTGCCATCAGTGGACTAGCGGGCACCTACGAGCAGTACTTC. Residues: CAISGLAGTYEQYF. The chain employs TRBV10-3 and TRBJ2-7; 10 bases agree with TRBD2. Germline trimming cut 4 bases from V and 2 bases from J; bases unmatched to any gene: 2. Per the germline V gene, CDR1 is ENHRY and CDR2 is SYGVKD. The CDR3 runs 14 residues.

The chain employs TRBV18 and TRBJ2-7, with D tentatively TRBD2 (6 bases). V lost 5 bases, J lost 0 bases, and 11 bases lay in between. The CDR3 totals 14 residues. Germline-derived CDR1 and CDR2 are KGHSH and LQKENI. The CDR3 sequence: CASSAGQSSYEQYF. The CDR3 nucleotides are TGTGCCAGCTCAGCGGGGCAAAGCTCCTACGAGCAGTACTTC.

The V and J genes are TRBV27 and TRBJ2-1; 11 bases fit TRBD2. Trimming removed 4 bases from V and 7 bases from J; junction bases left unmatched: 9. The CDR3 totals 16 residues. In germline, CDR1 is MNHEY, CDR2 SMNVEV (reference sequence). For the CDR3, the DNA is TGTGCCAGCAGTTCATACGCCGGGACTAGCGGTAATGAGCAGTTCTTC. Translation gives CASSSYAGTSGNEQFF.

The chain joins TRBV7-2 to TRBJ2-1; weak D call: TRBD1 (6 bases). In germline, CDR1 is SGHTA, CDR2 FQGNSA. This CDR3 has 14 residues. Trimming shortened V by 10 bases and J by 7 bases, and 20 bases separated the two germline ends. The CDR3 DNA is TGTGCCACCATGGCAGGGGTCCATGGAAATGAGCAGTTCTTC. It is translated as CATMAGVHGNEQFF.

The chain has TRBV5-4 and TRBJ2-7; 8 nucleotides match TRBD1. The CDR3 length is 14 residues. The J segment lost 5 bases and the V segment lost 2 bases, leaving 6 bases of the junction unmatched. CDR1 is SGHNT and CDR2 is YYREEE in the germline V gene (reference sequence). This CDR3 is CASSLPDRADEQYF. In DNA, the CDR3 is TGTGCCAGCAGCTTACCGGACAGGGCCGACGAGCAGTACTTC.

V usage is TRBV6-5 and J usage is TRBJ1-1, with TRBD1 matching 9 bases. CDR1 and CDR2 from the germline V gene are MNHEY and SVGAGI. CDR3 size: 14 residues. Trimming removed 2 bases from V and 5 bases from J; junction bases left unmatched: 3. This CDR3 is CASSYGGTGTEAFF. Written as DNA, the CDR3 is TGTGCCAGCAGTTACGGGGGGACAGGGACTGAAGCTTTCTTT.

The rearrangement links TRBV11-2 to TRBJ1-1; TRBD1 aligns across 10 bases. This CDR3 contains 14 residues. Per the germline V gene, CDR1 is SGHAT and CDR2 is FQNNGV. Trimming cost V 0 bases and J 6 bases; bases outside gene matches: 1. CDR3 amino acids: CASSLEGTGAEAFF. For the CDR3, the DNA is TGTGCCAGCAGCTTAGAAGGGACAGGGGCTGAAGCTTTCTTT.

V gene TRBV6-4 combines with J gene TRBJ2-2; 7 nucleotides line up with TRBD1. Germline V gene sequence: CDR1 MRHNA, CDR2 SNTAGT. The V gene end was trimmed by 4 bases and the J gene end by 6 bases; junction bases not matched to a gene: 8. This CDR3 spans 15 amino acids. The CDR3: CASSVTTGIPGELFF. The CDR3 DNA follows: TGTGCCAGCAGTGTCACGACAGGGATCCCCGGGGAGCTGTTTTTT.

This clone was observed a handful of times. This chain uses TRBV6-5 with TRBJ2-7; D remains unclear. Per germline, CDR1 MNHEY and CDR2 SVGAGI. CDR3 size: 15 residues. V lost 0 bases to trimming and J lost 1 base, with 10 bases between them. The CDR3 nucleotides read TGTGCCAGCAGTTACTCGAGCGCCAGTTCCTACGAGCAGTACTTC. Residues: CASSYSSASSYEQYF.

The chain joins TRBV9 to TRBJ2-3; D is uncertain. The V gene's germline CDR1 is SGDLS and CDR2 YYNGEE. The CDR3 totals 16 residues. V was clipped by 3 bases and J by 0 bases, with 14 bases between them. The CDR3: CASSALNNPSTDTQYF. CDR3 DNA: TGTGCCAGCAGCGCATTAAACAATCCTAGCACAGATACGCAGTATTTT.

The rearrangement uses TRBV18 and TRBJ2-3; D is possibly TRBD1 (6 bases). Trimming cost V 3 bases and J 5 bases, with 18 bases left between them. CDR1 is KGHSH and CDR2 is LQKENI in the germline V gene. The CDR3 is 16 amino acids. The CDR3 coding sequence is TGTGCCAGCTCACCTCGGGACACGGCCTCGGGAGATACGCAGTATTTT. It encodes CASSPRDTASGDTQYF.

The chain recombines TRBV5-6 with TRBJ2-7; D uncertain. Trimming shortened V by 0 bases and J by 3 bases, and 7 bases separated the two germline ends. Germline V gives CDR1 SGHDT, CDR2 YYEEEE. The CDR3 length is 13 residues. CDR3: CASSLGLGYEQYF. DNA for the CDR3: TGTGCCAGCAGCTTGGGGCTAGGCTACGAGCAGTACTTC.

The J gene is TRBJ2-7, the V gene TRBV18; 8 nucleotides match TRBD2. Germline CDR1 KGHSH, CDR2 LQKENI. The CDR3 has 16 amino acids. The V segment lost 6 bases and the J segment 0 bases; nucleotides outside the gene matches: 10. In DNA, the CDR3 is TGTGCCAGCTCGCCTAGGCGAGCGGGAGCCTCCTACGAGCAGTACTTC. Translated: CASSPRRAGASYEQYF. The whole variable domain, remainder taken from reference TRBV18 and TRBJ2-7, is NAGVMQNPRHLVRRRGQEARLRCSPMKGHSHVYWYRQLPEEGLKFMVYLQKENIIDESGMPKERFSAEFPKEGPSILRIQQVVRGDSAAYFCASSPRRAGASYEQYFGPGTRLTVT.

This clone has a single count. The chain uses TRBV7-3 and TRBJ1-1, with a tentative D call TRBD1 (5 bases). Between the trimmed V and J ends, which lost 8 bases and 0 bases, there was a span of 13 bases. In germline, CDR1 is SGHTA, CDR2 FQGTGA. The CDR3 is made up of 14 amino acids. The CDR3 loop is CASLAGRMNTEAFF. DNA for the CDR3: TGTGCCAGCCTTGCGGGACGCATGAACACTGAAGCTTTCTTT.

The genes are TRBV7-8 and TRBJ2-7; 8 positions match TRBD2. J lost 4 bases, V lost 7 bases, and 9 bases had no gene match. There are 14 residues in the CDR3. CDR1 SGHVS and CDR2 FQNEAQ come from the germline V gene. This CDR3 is CASTQRGGAYEQYF. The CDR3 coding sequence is TGTGCCAGCACCCAACGGGGGGGCGCATACGAGCAGTACTTC.